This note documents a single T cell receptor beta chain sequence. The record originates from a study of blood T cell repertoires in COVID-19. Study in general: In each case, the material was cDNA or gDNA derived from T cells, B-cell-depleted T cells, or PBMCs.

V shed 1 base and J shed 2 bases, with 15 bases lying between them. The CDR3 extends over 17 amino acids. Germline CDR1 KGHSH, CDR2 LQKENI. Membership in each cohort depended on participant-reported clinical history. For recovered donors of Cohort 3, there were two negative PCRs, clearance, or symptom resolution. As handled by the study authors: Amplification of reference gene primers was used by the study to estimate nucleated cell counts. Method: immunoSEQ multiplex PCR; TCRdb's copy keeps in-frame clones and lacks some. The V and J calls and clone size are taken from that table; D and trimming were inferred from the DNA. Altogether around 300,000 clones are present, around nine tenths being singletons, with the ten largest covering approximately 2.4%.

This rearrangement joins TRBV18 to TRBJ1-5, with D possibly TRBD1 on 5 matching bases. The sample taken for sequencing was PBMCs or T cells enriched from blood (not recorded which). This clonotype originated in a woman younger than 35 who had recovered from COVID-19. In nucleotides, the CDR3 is TGTGCCAGCTCACCACGGGGGGAAATTGCGGGCAATCAGCCCCAGCATTTT. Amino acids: CASSPRGEIAGNQPQHF.